This T cell receptor (beta chain) was captured in a study of PD-1 blockade in mismatch repair-deficient tumors. Background on the study: All were previously treated, progressing patients with some twelve mismatch repair-deficient cancer types.

Trimming stripped 0 bases from V and 2 bases from J, with 14 bases between. The CDR3 loop spans 16 amino acids. The V gene's germline CDR1 is SGHAT and CDR2 FQNNGV. Mismatch repair deficiency was confirmed in all patients, by PCR or immunohistochemistry. A few pembrolizumab responders had their TCRs sequenced. Here immunoSEQ multiplex PCR was the method, and the copy in TCRdb shows in-frame clones only, minus some. The table has 55,000 to 85,000 clones, around 73% seen once; the top ten hold 5% to 6.5%. This rearrangement joins TRBV11-2 to TRBJ2-7, with D perhaps assigned TRBD1 or TRBD2 (6 bases each). The sample was peripheral blood, taken 2 weeks after starting pembrolizumab. The sequence was obtained from an adult with mismatch repair-deficient cancer. The CDR3 loop is CASSLDLGGATYEQYF. The CDR3 DNA reads as TGTGCCAGCAGCTTAGATCTCGGGGGCGCTACCTACGAGCAGTACTTC.